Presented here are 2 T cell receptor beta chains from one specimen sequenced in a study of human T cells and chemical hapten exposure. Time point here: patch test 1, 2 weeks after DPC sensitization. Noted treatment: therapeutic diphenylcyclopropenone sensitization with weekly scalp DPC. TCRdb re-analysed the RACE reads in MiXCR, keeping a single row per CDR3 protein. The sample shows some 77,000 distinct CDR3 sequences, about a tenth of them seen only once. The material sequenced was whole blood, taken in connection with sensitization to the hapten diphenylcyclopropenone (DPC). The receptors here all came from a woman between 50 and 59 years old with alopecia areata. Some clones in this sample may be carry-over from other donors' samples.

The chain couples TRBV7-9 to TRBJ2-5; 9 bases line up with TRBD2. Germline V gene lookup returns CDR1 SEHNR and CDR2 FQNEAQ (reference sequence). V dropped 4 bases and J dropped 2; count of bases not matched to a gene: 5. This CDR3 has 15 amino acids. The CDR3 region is CASSSGLAPQETQYF. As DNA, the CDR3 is TGTGCCAGCAGCTCAGGACTAGCGCCTCAAGAGACCCAGTACTTC.

CDR3 region: CASSLSLGAQYF. CDR3 nucleotides: TGTGCCAGCAGCTTGTCACTGGGGGCCCAGTACTTC. The rearrangement links TRBV5-6 to TRBJ2-5, with D perhaps TRBD1 or TRBD2 (5 bases each). The ends were cut back, 1 base at V and 9 bases at J, with 10 bases in the middle. The CDR3 totals 12 residues. Germline V gene sequence: CDR1 SGHDT, CDR2 YYEEEE. Full variable domain (rest looked up from reference TRBV5-6 and TRBJ2-5): DAGVTQSPTHLIKTRGQQVTLRCSPKSGHDTVSWYQQALGQGPQFIFQYYEEEERQRGNFPDRFSGHQFPNYSSELNVNALLLGDSALYLCASSLSLGAQYFGPGTRLLVL.